The present entry profiles one T cell receptor (beta chain) with its context. Its antigen is currently unknown. Here immunoSEQ multiplex PCR was the method, and the copy in TCRdb shows in-frame clones only, minus some. The sample has 1.5 million to 2.5 million clones, approximately 94% seen once. Positively selected for CCR7, the CD45RO-negative cells used as naive CD8 cells excluded terminally differentiated effector memory CD45RA+ cells. The study drew all its donors from Caucasian adults living in Nashville, Tennessee. These data come from a study of shared clonotypes between healthy human individuals. Study findings and constraints: Represented genetic and exposure-history diversity was restricted by having few donors. Tissues were not sampled, only blood, and their repertoires likely differ. The study generally estimated greater richness for naive than memory subsets.

Trimming removed 5 bases from V and 5 bases from J, with 15 bases in between. Per the germline V gene, CDR1 is SEHNR and CDR2 is FQNEAQ (reference sequence). This CDR3 contains 14 residues. Sequencing was carried out using naive CD8+ T cells sorted from blood. The clonotype originates from a man aged 18 to 29 in good health. This chain links TRBV7-9 with TRBJ1-1, with D tentatively TRBD1 (5 bases). CDR3 DNA sequence: TGTGCCAGCAGCCCCCAGACAGATATGACTGAAGCTTTCTTT. Amino acid sequence: CASSPQTDMTEAFF.